This T cell receptor beta chain was obtained from a study of glioma-infiltrating T cells after dendritic cell vaccination. Across the whole study: The vaccine used monocyte-derived dendritic cells pulsed overnight with autologous tumor lysate.

With regard to this clone: What it recognizes is unknown.

Only in-frame clones appear in the TCRdb table, and some are missing; sequencing was by immunoSEQ multiplex PCR. This sample has some 46,000 clones, with around nine tenths found just once. This sample's time point: after dendritic cell vaccination, including at tumor progression/relapse. Study-level points and caveats: Few patients contributed both blood and tumor specimens.

The TCR was taken from a human donor with glioblastoma. This specimen was blood, taken after dendritic cell vaccination.

In nucleotides, the CDR3 is TGTGCCAGCAGAAAACCCCTAGCGGGAGGGCATGAGCAGTTCTTC. Translated, it gives CASRKPLAGGHEQFF. The gene calls are TRBV6-5 and TRBJ2-1; 12 nucleotides match TRBD2. V was pared by 6 bases and J by 8 bases, with 8 bases of the junction left unmatched. Germline V gives CDR1 MNHEY, CDR2 SVGAGI. The CDR3 extends over 15 amino acids.